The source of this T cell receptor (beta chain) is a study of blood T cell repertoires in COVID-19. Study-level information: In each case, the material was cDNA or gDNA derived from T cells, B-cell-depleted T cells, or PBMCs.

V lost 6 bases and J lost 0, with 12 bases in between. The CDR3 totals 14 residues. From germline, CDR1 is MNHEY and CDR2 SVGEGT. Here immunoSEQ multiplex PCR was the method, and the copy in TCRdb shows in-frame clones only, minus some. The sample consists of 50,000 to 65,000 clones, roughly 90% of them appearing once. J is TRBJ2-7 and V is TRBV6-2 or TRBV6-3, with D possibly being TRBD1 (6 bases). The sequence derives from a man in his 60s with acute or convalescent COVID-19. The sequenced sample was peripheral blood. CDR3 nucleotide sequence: TGTGCCAGCAGCGACAGGTCCCCCTCCTACGAGCAGTACTTC. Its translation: CASSDRSPSYEQYF.